This TCR beta chain was captured in a study of T cells after yellow fever vaccination. Study findings and constraints: On re-exposure, the response was weaker but peaked faster, at day 5 versus 15.

Concerning this clonotype itself: The antigen is undetermined.

CDR1 is SGHRS, CDR2 YFSETQ, per germline. This CDR3 is built from 14 residues. Trimming took 6 bases from V and 5 from J, leaving 17 bases between them. TCRdb called the 5' RACE reads again in MiXCR, with one record for every CDR3 protein. The repertoire holds roughly 400,000 distinct CDR3 sequences, with under 20% as singletons. The sample here was PBMCs, taken before the yellow fever booster vaccination. The rearrangement links TRBV5-1 to TRBJ2-5, with D perhaps matching TRBD1 or TRBD2 (6 bases each). This TCR was recovered from a man aged 18 to 35 who received the YFV17D yellow fever vaccine. Written as DNA, the CDR3 is TGCGCCAGCACCAAGGGGGAGGTCGGCGAGACCCAGTACTTC. Amino acid sequence: CASTKGEVGETQYF.